This T cell receptor beta chain originates from a study of cytomegalovirus exposure and HLA in healthy donors. PCR amplification relied on 60 Vbeta primers (plus 13 Jbeta primers). The protocol was immunoSEQ multiplex PCR, while the TCRdb copy is restricted to in-frame clones and leaves out a portion. The sample has fewer than 250,000 clones; roughly 73% are singletons. Germline assignment: CDR1 SGHVS and CDR2 FQNEAQ. This CDR3 is 15 amino acids long. With 1 base clipped from V and 2 bases from J, the junction kept 5 bases outside the gene matches. The specimen sequenced was PBMCs. V usage is TRBV7-8 and J usage is TRBJ2-7; 7 bases line up with TRBD2. This receptor was taken from a woman in her thirties in good health and CMV-seropositive. CDR3 sequence: CASSLDGGLAYEQYF. In DNA, the CDR3 is TGTGCCAGCAGCTTAGACGGGGGGTTAGCCTACGAGCAGTACTTC.